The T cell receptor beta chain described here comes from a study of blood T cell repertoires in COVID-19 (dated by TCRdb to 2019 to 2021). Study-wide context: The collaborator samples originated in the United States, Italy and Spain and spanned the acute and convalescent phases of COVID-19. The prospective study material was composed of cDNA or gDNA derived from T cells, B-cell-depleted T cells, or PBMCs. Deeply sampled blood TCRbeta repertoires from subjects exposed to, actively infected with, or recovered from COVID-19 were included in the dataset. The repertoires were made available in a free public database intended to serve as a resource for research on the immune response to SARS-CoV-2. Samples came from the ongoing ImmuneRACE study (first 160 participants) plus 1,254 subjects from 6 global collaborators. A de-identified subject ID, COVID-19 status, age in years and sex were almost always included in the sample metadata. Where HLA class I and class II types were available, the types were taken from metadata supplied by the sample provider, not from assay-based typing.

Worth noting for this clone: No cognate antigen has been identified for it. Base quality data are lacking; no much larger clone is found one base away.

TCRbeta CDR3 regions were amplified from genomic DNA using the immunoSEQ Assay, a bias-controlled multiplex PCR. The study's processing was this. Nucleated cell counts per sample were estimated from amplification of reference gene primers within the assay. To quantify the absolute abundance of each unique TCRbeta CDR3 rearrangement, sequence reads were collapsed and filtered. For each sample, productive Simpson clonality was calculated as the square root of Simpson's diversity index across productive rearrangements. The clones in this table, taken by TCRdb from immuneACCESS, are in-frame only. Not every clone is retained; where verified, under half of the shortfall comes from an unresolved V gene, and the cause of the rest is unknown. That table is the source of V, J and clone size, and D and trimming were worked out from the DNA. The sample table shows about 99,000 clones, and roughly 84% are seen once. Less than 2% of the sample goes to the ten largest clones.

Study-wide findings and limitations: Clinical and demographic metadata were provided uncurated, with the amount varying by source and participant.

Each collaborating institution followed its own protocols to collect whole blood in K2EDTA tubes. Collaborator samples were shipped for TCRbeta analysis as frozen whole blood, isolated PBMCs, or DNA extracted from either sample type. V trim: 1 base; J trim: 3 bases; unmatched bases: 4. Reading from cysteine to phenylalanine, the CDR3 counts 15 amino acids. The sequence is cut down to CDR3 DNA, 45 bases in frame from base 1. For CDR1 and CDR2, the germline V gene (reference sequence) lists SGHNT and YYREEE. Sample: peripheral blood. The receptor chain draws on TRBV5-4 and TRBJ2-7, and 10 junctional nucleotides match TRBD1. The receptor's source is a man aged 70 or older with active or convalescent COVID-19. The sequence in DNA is TGTGCCAGCAGCTTGTCTGGGACAGGGGTCTACGAGCAGTACTTC. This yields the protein CASSLSGTGVYEQYF.